What follows are 24 T cell receptor beta chains derived from one specimen sequenced in a study of T cell responses to AZD1222 COVID-19 vaccine. Profiling relied on immunoSEQ multiplex PCR, and the TCRdb table lists in-frame clones only, not all of them. The table has roughly 150,000 clones, approximately 89% seen once; the top ten hold about 4.6%. Specimen: peripheral blood, collected on day 0 of AZD1222 vaccination. These TCRs come from an adult in good health.

The chain uses TRBV4-2 and TRBJ2-7; perhaps TRBD2 as D (5 bases). This CDR3 spans 13 amino acids. V lost 1 base to trimming and J lost 6 bases, with 10 bases between them. Germline V lookup: CDR1 LGHNA, CDR2 YNFKEQ. The CDR3 DNA is TGTGCCAGCAGCCAAGCGAGACTAACCGAGCAGTACTTC. Translating gives CASSQARLTEQYF.

This chain joins TRBV12-3 or TRBV12-4 and TRBJ2-7; 7 nucleotides agree with TRBD1. V lost 6 bases, J lost 7 bases, and 9 bases stayed unmatched. The CDR3 length is 13 residues. The CDR3 spells CASSPQTGLEQYF. In DNA form, the CDR3 reads TGTGCCAGCAGCCCCCAGACAGGGTTGGAGCAGTACTTC.

The chain has TRBV19 and TRBJ2-1; TRBD2 aligns across 15 bases. Germline V gene lookup returns CDR1 LNHDA and CDR2 SQIVND (reference sequence). The junction had 6 bases not matched to a gene; V was cut back by 5 bases and J by 4 bases. The CDR3 sequence is 17 residues long. This chain's CDR3 is CASSPGLAGGGYNEQFF. CDR3 nucleotides: TGTGCCAGTAGTCCGGGACTAGCGGGGGGAGGGTACAATGAGCAGTTCTTC.

The V gene is TRBV19, the J gene TRBJ2-3; 7 bases are shared with TRBD1. The J segment lost 2 bases and the V segment lost 5 bases, leaving 10 bases of the junction unmatched. The CDR3 spans 16 residues. Germline CDR1 and CDR2: LNHDA and SQIVND (reference sequence). The DNA of the CDR3 is TGTGCCAGTAGTCTTGGGACAGTAGAATTCACAGATACGCAGTATTTT. Amino acids: CASSLGTVEFTDTQYF.

The J gene is TRBJ2-7, the V gene TRBV21-1; the table names TRBD1, a call not compared with the DNA. TRBV21-1 is a listed pseudogene. This CDR3 has 14 residues. The CDR3 protein is CASSNRDRGAEQYF. DNA of the CDR3: TGTGCCAGCAGCAATCGGGACAGGGGTGCCGAGCAGTACTTC.

This clone was detected a few times. Different DNA sequences within this sample yield the same CDR3. The CDR3 spells CATSRGQGAREQYF. CDR3 nucleotides: TGTGCCACCAGCAGAGGTCAGGGGGCCAGGGAGCAGTACTTC. The genes are TRBV15 and TRBJ2-7; 8 nucleotides match TRBD1. This CDR3 is built from 14 residues. In germline, CDR1 is LNHNV, CDR2 YYDKDF (reference sequence). J gave up 7 bases and V 1 base, and 6 bases lay outside the gene matches.

This chain joins TRBV7-2 and TRBJ2-1; possible D gene TRBD2, 6 bases. The CDR3 runs to 13 residues. V shed 5 bases and J shed 4 bases, with 9 bases lying between them. Per the germline V gene, CDR1 is SGHTA and CDR2 is FQGNSA. Here the CDR3 DNA reads TGTGCCAGCAGCCTGGACTATTACAATGAGCAGTTCTTC. Its translation is CASSLDYYNEQFF.

The CDR3, as DNA: TGTGCCAGCAGCTCCGTCCACAGGGGTGTGAGAACTGAAGCTTTCTTT. Translation: CASSSVHRGVRTEAFF. The V gene is TRBV7-6, the J gene TRBJ1-1, with TRBD1 identical over 7 bases. CDR1 SGHVS and CDR2 FNYEAQ come from the germline V gene. The length of the CDR3 is 16 residues. Trimming removed 4 bases from V and 5 bases from J; junction bases left unmatched: 13.

A few counts support this clone. This sequence joins TRBV5-1 and TRBJ2-5; the D gene is possibly TRBD1 (6 bases). Trimming left V 7 bases short and J 5 bases short, with 12 bases between. CDR1 is SGHRS and CDR2 is YFSETQ in the germline V gene. The length of the CDR3 is 12 residues. Here the CDR3 reads CASGDNEETQYF. The DNA of the CDR3 is TGCGCCAGCGGGGACAACGAGGAGACCCAGTACTTC.

The chain joins TRBV6-5 to TRBJ2-3; TRBD1 matches 9 bases. Germline V gives CDR1 MNHEY, CDR2 SVGAGI. The CDR3 extends over 13 amino acids. With 5 bases clipped from V and 4 bases from J, the junction kept 1 base outside the gene matches. CDR3 in DNA: TGTGCCAGCAGTAGGGACAGGGCAGATACGCAGTATTTT. It is translated as CASSRDRADTQYF.

The chain joins TRBV4-3 to TRBJ2-1; perhaps D is TRBD1 or TRBD2 (5 bases each). V was pared by 4 bases and J by 8 bases, with 15 bases between. The CDR3 length is 14 residues. Germline CDR1 is LGHNA and CDR2 is YSLEER. The CDR3 sequence: CASSLGTPGDEQFF. CDR3 nucleotides: TGCGCCAGCAGCCTAGGGACCCCTGGGGATGAGCAGTTCTTC.

CDR3 DNA sequence: TGTGCCATCAGTGAGGGGTCGGAGGGGCAGGATACGAAAGAGACCCAGTACTTC. Its translation is CAISEGSEGQDTKETQYF. The genes are TRBV10-3 and TRBJ2-5, with TRBD2 as a possible D gene (6 bases). Germline V gene lookup returns CDR1 ENHRY and CDR2 SYGVKD. Trimming took 2 bases from V and 3 from J, leaving 22 bases between them. The CDR3 is 18 amino acids.

The CDR3 nucleotides read TGTGCCAGCAGTAAGGACTATGGCTACACCTTC. This translates into CASSKDYGYTF. V and J are TRBV12-3 or TRBV12-4 and TRBJ1-2; the D is unclear. The CDR3 totals 11 residues. V was shortened by 5 bases and J by 3 bases, with 4 bases between the two germline ends.

The chain couples TRBV19 to TRBJ1-5, with D tentatively TRBD1 (5 bases). The length of the CDR3 is 14 residues. With 4 bases removed from V and 3 bases from J, the gap between germline ends came to 10 bases. Germline values: CDR1 LNHDA, CDR2 SQIVND (reference sequence). The CDR3 is CASSSQGPNQPQHF. DNA for the CDR3: TGTGCCAGTAGTAGCCAGGGCCCCAATCAGCCCCAGCATTTT.

The V call is TRBV10-3, the J call TRBJ1-4, with 11 bases that match TRBD1. Germline V gene data show CDR1 as ENHRY and CDR2 as SYGVKD. The CDR3 is 16 residues long. V lost 3 bases to trimming and J lost 5 bases; unmatched junction nucleotides: 5. The chain's CDR3 is CAISETGTGGNEKLFF. The CDR3 DNA is TGTGCCATCAGTGAAACCGGGACAGGGGGAAATGAAAAACTGTTTTTT.

V and J are TRBV5-1 and TRBJ2-7; no clear D. V was clipped by 5 bases and J by 2 bases, with 14 bases between them. The germline gives CDR1 SGHRS, CDR2 YFSETQ. The CDR3 totals 14 residues. CDR3 in DNA: TGCGCCAGCAGGGAGTATCTTGGAGCCTACGAGCAGTACTTC. This encodes CASREYLGAYEQYF.

J is TRBJ2-1 and V is TRBV24-1; a possible D gene is TRBD2 (6 bases). Germline loops: CDR1 KGHDR, CDR2 SFDVKD. Trimming shortened V by 5 bases and J by 1 base, and 11 bases separated the two germline ends. CDR3 size: 15 residues. The CDR3 region has the DNA TGTGCCACCAGTGCCGGGAGCAAATCCTACAATGAGCAGTTCTTC. Protein product: CATSAGSKSYNEQFF.

This clone has only a few counts. V and J are TRBV11-1 and TRBJ2-1; 8 bases fit TRBD2. V was pared by 5 bases and J by 5 bases, with 8 bases of the junction left unmatched. Germline CDR1 and CDR2: SGHAT and FQDESV (reference sequence). The CDR3 is made up of 15 amino acids. The DNA for the CDR3 is TGTGCCAGCAGCCCAGCTAGCGGGCTCAACAATGAGCAGTTCTTC. Amino acids: CASSPASGLNNEQFF. The whole variable domain, filled in from reference TRBV11-1 and TRBJ2-1, reads EAEVAQSPRYKITEKSQAVAFWCDPISGHATLYWYRQILGQGPELLVQFQDESVVDDSQLPKDRFSAERLKGVDSTLKIQPAELGDSAMYLCASSPASGLNNEQFFGPGTRLTVL.

V and J are TRBV28 and TRBJ1-1; unclear D gene. V shed 3 bases and J shed 8 bases, with 10 bases lying between them. The CDR3 extends over 12 amino acids. Per the germline V gene, CDR1 is MDHEN and CDR2 is SYDVKM. The CDR3 reads CASSFGPVEAFF. CDR3 coding DNA: TGTGCCAGCAGTTTCGGGCCAGTAGAAGCTTTCTTT.

A single count supports this clone. The chain is built from TRBV14 and TRBJ1-4, with a possible D match to TRBD1 (5 bases). V lost 1 base to trimming and J lost 10 bases, with 7 bases between them. The CDR3 runs 12 residues. CDR1 is SGHDN and CDR2 is FVKESK in the germline V gene. The CDR3 here is CASSQGGGKLFF. Written as DNA, the CDR3 is TGTGCCAGCAGCCAAGGGGGCGGAAAACTGTTTTTT.

The chain couples TRBV2 to TRBJ2-7; either TRBD1 or TRBD2 may supply D (5 bases each). Between the trimmed V and J ends, which lost 1 base and 5 bases, there was a span of 12 bases. This CDR3 region has 14 residues. Germline V gene lookup returns CDR1 SNHLY and CDR2 FYNNEI. The CDR3 protein is CASSEERGRNEQYF. In nucleotides, the CDR3 is TGTGCCAGCAGTGAAGAGAGGGGTCGGAACGAGCAGTACTTC.

In this sample, this clone turned up once. The V gene is TRBV24-1, the J gene TRBJ2-1; D might be TRBD2 (6 bases). Trimming took 0 bases from V and 8 from J, leaving 13 bases between them. The CDR3 consists of 15 residues. CDR1 KGHDR and CDR2 SFDVKD come from the germline V gene. The CDR3 coding sequence is TGTGCCACCAGTGATTTGGGGGTTAGCGGCTATGAGCAGTTCTTC. It translates to CATSDLGVSGYEQFF.

The chain links TRBV24-1 to TRBJ2-7, with 7 bases that match TRBD2. There are 13 residues in the CDR3. J gave up 9 bases and V 3 bases, and 7 bases lay outside the gene matches. CDR1 and CDR2 (germline): KGHDR, SFDVKD. The CDR3 nucleotides are TGTGCCACCAGTGATGGTGGACTAGGGGCGCAGTACTTC. It codes for CATSDGGLGAQYF.

CDR3 DNA sequence: TGTGCCAGCAGCCAAAGGGGCGATCCAGGAGCTTCCTACAATGAGCAGTTCTTC. This codes for CASSQRGDPGASYNEQFF. The V gene is TRBV4-2, the J gene TRBJ2-1; a possible D gene is TRBD1 (5 bases). CDR3 size: 18 residues. CDR1 LGHNA and CDR2 YNFKEQ come from the germline V gene. Trimming took off 2 bases at V and 1 base at J, with 18 bases between the two ends.